Listed below are T cell receptor beta chains from one sample, sequenced in a study of blood T cell repertoires in COVID-19. Sequencing was performed with immunoSEQ multiplex PCR; in TCRdb, only in-frame clones are kept and a portion is missing. The table shows about 50,000 clones, with around three quarters occurring only once. Sequencing was performed on peripheral blood. The receptors stem from a man aged 65 to 79 with acute or convalescent COVID-19. Both conserved end residues are part of each CDR3. The D gene is left open where the match is weak. Clone size appears in some rows only: once, few, many, or a class for an expanded clone.

d_call,clone_size,v_call,j_call,cdr3_nt,cdr3_aa
-,-,TRBV9,TRBJ2-7,TGTGCCAGCGGGCGGGATGGCTACGAGCAGTACTTC,CASGRDGYEQYF
TRBD2,-,TRBV15,TRBJ2-7,TGTGCCACCAGCAGAGGCGGGGGAGAACCCACCTACGAGCAGTACTTC,CATSRGGGEPTYEQYF
TRBD2,-,TRBV5-1,TRBJ2-7,TGCGCCAGCAGCTTTGGGTCTAGCGGGACTTACGAGCAGTACTTC,CASSFGSSGTYEQYF
-,few,TRBV14,TRBJ1-6,TGTGCCAGCAGCCAAGTGTTGCTGACAGGCCGGGATTCACCCCTCCACTTT,CASSQVLLTGRDSPLHF
-,-,TRBV21-1,TRBJ1-3,TGTGCCAGCAGTGAACTCCAGGGCTCTGGAAACACCATATATTTT,CASSELQGSGNTIYF
TRBD1,-,TRBV29-1,TRBJ2-2,TGCAGCGGGCTAGGGGACAGGGTGACCGGGGAGCTGTTTTTT,CSGLGDRVTGELFF
-,-,TRBV6-2/TRBV6-3,TRBJ1-2,TGTGCCAGCAGTCCCCAGGGGAACTATGGCTACACCTTC,CASSPQGNYGYTF
TRBD2,once,TRBV7-9,TRBJ2-3,TGTGCCAGCAGGACTAGCGGGAGGTCAGATACGCAGTATTTT,CASRTSGRSDTQYF
TRBD1,-,TRBV10-2,TRBJ2-7,TGCGCCAGCAGTGATCCGGGACAGGGGCGCTCCTACGAGCAGTACTTC,CASSDPGQGRSYEQYF
-,-,TRBV19,TRBJ2-6,TGTGCCAGTAGATTATTAGGGGCCAACGTCCTGACTTTC,CASRLLGANVLTF
-,-,TRBV9,TRBJ1-2,TGTGCCAGCAGCGTAAGAACAGGGCCCTATGGCTACACCTTC,CASSVRTGPYGYTF
TRBD1,-,TRBV20-1,TRBJ2-7,TGCAGTGCTAGTGTTCAGGGGGCGGGGGAGCAGTACTTC,CSASVQGAGEQYF
-,-,TRBV12-2,TRBJ1-6,TGTGCAAGTCGCTCCGACAGGGTAGCGGATTCACCCCTCCACTTT,CASRSDRVADSPLHF
-,once,TRBV5-1,TRBJ1-1,TGCGCCAGCAAGCCGGGATCACTCAACACTGAAGCTTTCTTT,CASKPGSLNTEAFF
TRBD2,-,TRBV6-5,TRBJ2-1,TGTGCCAGCAGCGGACTAGCGGGCAGACATGAGCAGTTCTTC,CASSGLAGRHEQFF
-,many,TRBV7-9,TRBJ1-5,TGTGCCAGCAGTCAGGAGGGCAATCAGCCCCAGCATTTT,CASSQEGNQPQHF
-,-,TRBV29-1,TRBJ2-1,TGCAGCGTTGACCGCGACAGCACAGAGCAGTTCTTC,CSVDRDSTEQFF
TRBD1,-,TRBV27,TRBJ1-4,TGTGCCAGCAGTACCCTAAGGAGCCAGGGGGATGAAAAACTGTTTTTT,CASSTLRSQGDEKLFF
TRBD2,-,TRBV29-1,TRBJ2-3,TGCAGCGTCGAGACTAGCGGGCCAGATACGCAGTATTTT,CSVETSGPDTQYF
-,once,TRBV12-3/TRBV12-4,TRBJ1-2,TGTGCCAGCAGCCTGGGGCCTAACTATGGCTACACCTTC,CASSLGPNYGYTF
-,-,TRBV6-1,TRBJ1-5,TGTGCCAGCAGTGACAGTCGCAATCAGCCCCAGCATTTT,CASSDSRNQPQHF
TRBD2,-,TRBV5-5,TRBJ2-7,TGTGCCAGCAGCTCCAAACTAGCGGGGGGGCTTGAGCAGTACTTC,CASSSKLAGGLEQYF
-,-,TRBV25-1,TRBJ1-4,TGTGCCAGCAGTGAACCCCCGGGGAGGCTGAATGAAAAACTGTTTTTT,CASSEPPGRLNEKLFF
TRBD2,-,TRBV18,TRBJ2-2,TGTGCCAGCTCACCTCAACTAGCGGGAGGTACGAACACCGGGGAGCTGTTTTTT,CASSPQLAGGTNTGELFF
-,-,TRBV28,TRBJ2-1,TGTGCCAGCAGTTTACAACCGGGTGAGCAGTTCTTC,CASSLQPGEQFF
TRBD1,-,TRBV6-5,TRBJ1-2,TGTGCCAGCAGATTACAGGGGGATAACTATGGCTACACCTTC,CASRLQGDNYGYTF
TRBD2,-,TRBV4-2,TRBJ2-5,TGTGCCAGCAGCCCCACTAGCGGGGGGGGTCGGGAGACCCAGTACTTC,CASSPTSGGGRETQYF
-,-,TRBV28,TRBJ2-7,TGTGCCAGCAGTTCCTTTGGAGAAGAGCAGTACTTC,CASSSFGEEQYF
-,-,TRBV2,TRBJ1-2,TGTGCCAGCAGTTTACAGGAGCTCTATGGCTACACCTTC,CASSLQELYGYTF
TRBD1,-,TRBV2,TRBJ1-1,TGTGCCAGCAGTGTAAGGGACAGGGGGACCACTGAAGCTTTCTTT,CASSVRDRGTTEAFF
-,-,TRBV27,TRBJ2-2,TGTGCCAGCAGTTTTTTCTCCGGGGAGCTGTTTTTT,CASSFFSGELFF
-,-,TRBV30,TRBJ1-3,TGTGCAACGACAAAGGCCGAGTTCCACTCTGGAAACACCATATATTTT,CATTKAEFHSGNTIYF
-,-,TRBV9,TRBJ2-5,TGTGCCAGCAGCTCTGGGAGGTACAGGGGACAAGAGACCCAGTACTTC,CASSSGRYRGQETQYF
TRBD2,-,TRBV6-5,TRBJ2-5,TGTGCCAGCAGTTACTCACTAGCGGGCGACCAAGAGACCCAGTACTTC,CASSYSLAGDQETQYF
TRBD1,-,TRBV27,TRBJ1-5,TGTGCCAGCAGTTTCTCCCCCGGGACAGGGGTTCAGCCCCAGCATTTT,CASSFSPGTGVQPQHF
-,medium-sized,TRBV9,TRBJ1-5,TGTGCCAGCAGGGGCAGGGAAAAGAGCAATCAGCCCCAGCATTTT,CASRGREKSNQPQHF
TRBD1,-,TRBV4-2,TRBJ2-7,TGTGCCAGCAGCCAACAGGACAGGGGTTACGAGCAGTACTTC,CASSQQDRGYEQYF
TRBD1,-,TRBV2,TRBJ2-1,TGTGCCAGCAGTGGTAGGGGACAGGGGATCAACAATGAGCAGTTCTTC,CASSGRGQGINNEQFF
-,-,TRBV7-2,TRBJ2-7,TGTGCCAGCAGCTTAAACGCAGGTAGTTCCTACGAGCAGTACTTC,CASSLNAGSSYEQYF
TRBD2,-,TRBV7-7,TRBJ2-1,TGTGCTAGCAGCCCCCTGGGAGCGGGGGAGTACAATGAGCAGTTCTTC,CASSPLGAGEYNEQFF
-,-,TRBV5-4,TRBJ2-5,TGTGCCAGCAGCTCGCCCTGGGGGGACTTCGAAGAGACCCAGTACTTC,CASSSPWGDFEETQYF
-,-,TRBV2,TRBJ1-5,TGTGCCAGCACCCCAGACGCGGGAGGCAATCAGCCCCAGCATTTT,CASTPDAGGNQPQHF
-,-,TRBV7-3,TRBJ2-3,TGTGCCAGCAGCTACCAGGGGTTGGCAGATACGCAGTATTTT,CASSYQGLADTQYF
-,-,TRBV23-1,TRBJ1-1,TGCGCCAGCAGTCGCGATAGGGGGGGAATGAACACTGAAGCTTTCTTT,CASSRDRGGMNTEAFF
-,-,TRBV11-3,TRBJ2-5,TGTGCCAGCAGCTTAATTGTTGTCGCAGGGGAGACCCAGTACTTC,CASSLIVVAGETQYF
TRBD2,-,TRBV29-1,TRBJ2-1,TGCAGCGTTTTCACTAGCGGGAGCAATGAGCAGTTCTTC,CSVFTSGSNEQFF
-,-,TRBV3-1/TRBV3-2,TRBJ1-2,TGTGCCAGCAGCCCTACAGCATACTATGGCTACACCTTC,CASSPTAYYGYTF
TRBD1,-,TRBV18,TRBJ2-7,TGTGCCAGCTCACCGGGACAGGGGGACGAGCAGTACTTC,CASSPGQGDEQYF
TRBD1,-,TRBV19,TRBJ1-4,TGTGCCAGTAGTCCGCGACAGGGAACTACAACTAATGAAAAACTGTTTTTT,CASSPRQGTTTNEKLFF
-,-,TRBV5-1,TRBJ1-1,TGCGCCAGCAGCCTGGGAGGCGGGAGTATGAACACTGAAGCTTTCTTT,CASSLGGGSMNTEAFF
-,-,TRBV7-8,TRBJ2-3,TGTGCCAGCAGCTTAGGTGGGGCTGGCGATACGCAGTATTTT,CASSLGGAGDTQYF
TRBD1,few,TRBV3-1/TRBV3-2,TRBJ1-1,TGTGCCAGCAGCCAGGGGCCGGGACAGGGGGCGGGTACTGAAGCTTTCTTT,CASSQGPGQGAGTEAFF
TRBD2,few,TRBV5-5,TRBJ2-1,TGTGCCAGCAGCCGCGGACTAGCGGGCCACAATGAGCAGTTCTTC,CASSRGLAGHNEQFF
-,-,TRBV7-9,TRBJ1-2,TGTGCCAGCAGCTTTGGAGACAGCTACTATGGCTACACCTTC,CASSFGDSYYGYTF
-,-,TRBV19,TRBJ1-2,TGTGCCAGTAGTAACAGGGACCCTGGCTACACCTTC,CASSNRDPGYTF
TRBD1,-,TRBV7-9,TRBJ2-4,TGTGCCAGCAGCGAATCGGGACAGTCCACAGCCAAAAACATTCAGTACTTC,CASSESGQSTAKNIQYF
-,-,TRBV6-5,TRBJ2-7,TGTGCCAGCCTCAAGGGGGCGGGGAACGAGCAGTACTTC,CASLKGAGNEQYF